The T cell receptor (beta chain) under discussion was sequenced for a study of OX40 agonist ivuxolimab in advanced cancers. Study-wide context: Patients were dosed intravenously with ivuxolimab at 0.01 to 10 mg/kg every 2 weeks. A diagnosis of hepatocellular carcinoma, melanoma, renal cell or head and neck cancer was present in dose-escalation patients. Study-wide results and caveats: At 0.1-3.0 mg/kg, partial responders had clonal expansion among the lowest observed.

This CDR3 region has 14 residues. The germline V gene has CDR1 SGHRS and CDR2 YFSETQ. Trimming shortened V by 1 base and J by 0 bases, and 7 bases separated the two germline ends. Some clones are missing from TCRdb's copy, which holds only in-frame ones; the method was immunoSEQ multiplex PCR. The data hold about 30,000 clones, with 65% to 80% observed a single time. Regarding this clone: Its antigen is currently unknown.

This clonotype was sampled from an adult with an advanced solid tumor such as melanoma, head and neck, liver or kidney cancer. The specimen was CD4+ or CD8+ T cells sorted from blood, collected in a trial of the OX40 agonist ivuxolimab. V gene TRBV5-1 combines with J gene TRBJ1-1; the D is unclear. The CDR3 DNA reads as TGCGCCAGCAGCTTGTGGCAGTTGAACACTGAAGCTTTCTTT. This codes for CASSLWQLNTEAFF.